This entry describes one TCR beta chain. In this sample, this clone turned up a few times. This clone's antigen is unknown. No base quality information exists; no much larger clone differs at one position. The CDR3 runs 12 amino acids, cysteine and phenylalanine included. The CDR3 DNA has 36 bases and is translated from base 1. The junction carries 5 bases between V and J, which are trimmed by 2 bases and 3 bases respectively. The record originates from a study of control samples from healthy donors and cancer patients (TCRdb year 2020). The method was the immunoSEQ multiplex PCR assay. In its TCRdb copy, this immuneACCESS table keeps in-frame sequences only and misses some clones. Where compared with another copy, unresolved V genes explain less than half of these, and the others have no known cause. Recorded for this sample are some 97,000 clones; about 90% of them occurred a single time. The ten largest account for about 18% of the sample.

The receptor was isolated from a woman aged 50 to 65 in good health. The chain links TRBV12-3 or TRBV12-4 with TRBJ2-7; TRBD2 is perhaps the D gene, given 5 matching bases. Sequenced sample: blood. CDR3 protein: CASSLSGYEQYF. Here is the DNA: TGTGCCAGCAGTTTAAGCGGCTACGAGCAGTACTTC.